The clone carrying this T cell receptor beta chain appeared a single time. The antigen is not known. The sample comes from a study of siplizumab effects on memory and regulatory T cells. The CDR3 sequence is 17 residues long. Germline V gene sequence: CDR1 MGHRA, CDR2 YSYEKL. Trimming removed 3 bases from V and 0 bases from J; junction bases left unmatched: 6. Only in-frame clones appear in the TCRdb table, and some are missing; sequencing was by immunoSEQ multiplex PCR. The data show about 91,000 clones, approximately 93% seen once. General study results and limits: Alloreactive sequences traceable to unstimulated CD4+ memory cells declined significantly under siplizumab. Proliferating CD4+ or CD8+ clones, roughly 80-95% of them, lacked an assignable naive or memory phenotype.

The V call is TRBV4-1, the J call TRBJ2-7; TRBD2 aligns across 12 bases. Source material: CD8+ T cells sorted from blood. The origin of this receptor is a human donor in good health. The CDR3 nucleotides read TGCGCCAGCAGCCAGGCGGGACTAGCGGGCAACTCCTACGAGCAGTACTTC. Translating gives CASSQAGLAGNSYEQYF.